This T cell receptor (beta chain) was retrieved from a study of blood T cell repertoires in COVID-19. TCRdb's copy holds only in-frame clones and misses some; the assay was immunoSEQ multiplex PCR. The sample records roughly 200,000 clones, about 88% being singletons. The germline V gene encodes CDR1 SNHLY and CDR2 FYNNEI. This CDR3 comprises 16 residues. V shed 7 bases, J shed 3 bases, and the junction held 11 bases outside the gene matches. V usage is TRBV2 and J usage is TRBJ2-1; TRBD2 agrees at 8 bases. This clonotype was obtained from a man between 18 and 29 years old with active or convalescent COVID-19. The sequenced material came from peripheral blood. CDR3 bases: TGTGCCAGCACAACTAGCGGAAGGGCAAGCTACAATGAGCAGTTCTTC. It translates to CASTTSGRASYNEQFF.